This T cell receptor beta chain was recovered during a study of OX40 agonist ivuxolimab in advanced cancers. Study-level background: Ivuxolimab was an agonistic, fully human IgG2 monoclonal antibody directed against OX40 (CD134), a costimulatory receptor. Intravenous ivuxolimab was administered to patients every 2 weeks at six dose levels: 0.01, 0.1, 0.3, 1.5, 3 and 10 mg/kg. Of the 50 or so patients in dose escalation, about 20 had hepatocellular carcinoma, roughly 15 had melanoma, 9 had renal cell carcinoma and 9 had head and neck cancer. The dose-escalation cohort was about 83% male with a mean age of around 62 years, ranging from about 23 to 85. Prior anti-PD-1, anti-PD-L1 or anti-CTLA-4 therapy was permitted, and 40% of dose-escalation patients had received checkpoint inhibitors. Partial responses occurred in three dose-escalation patients: two with cutaneous melanoma and one with hepatocellular carcinoma. The point of sequencing TCRbeta in the periphery was to test whether ivuxolimab changed TCR sequence diversity and drove clonal T-cell expansion. The paper reports the monotherapy dose-escalation portion (N = 52 patients) of the phase I ivuxolimab trial.

General study outcomes and caveats: After ivuxolimab, more expanded clones were found on average in CD8+ T cells than in CD4+ T cells. Partial responders in the 0.1-3.0 mg/kg groups had among the lowest normalized peripheral clonal expansion, especially among CD8+ T cells. Antigen specificity was not determined for the clonally expanded peripheral T cells. At doses of 0.1 to 3.0 mg/kg, clonal expansion of both CD4+ and CD8+ blood T cells was observed from baseline to week 6. Low levels of normalized T-cell clonal expansion were also shown by some nonresponding patients.

Note on this clone: The antigen it binds to is not known. Base qualities are not provided; no much larger clone lies one nucleotide away.

Patients with a history of autoimmune disease or receiving systemic immunosuppression were excluded from the trial. Peripheral blood for TCR sequencing was collected from all dose cohorts at baseline, on cycle 4 day 1, and on cycle 7 day 1. The samples were drawn from a first-in-human, open-label, multicenter phase I dose-escalation trial of ivuxolimab. The trial enrolled adults with locally advanced or metastatic head and neck squamous cell, hepatocellular, melanoma or renal cell carcinoma. Before TCR sequencing, CD4+ T cells and CD8+ T cells from peripheral blood were sorted into separate populations. For sequencing of the TCRbeta CDR3 region, genomic DNA was extracted from the sorted cells. TCRbeta CDR3 regions were sequenced using the immunoSEQ Assay. TCRdb limited this immuneACCESS table to in-frame rearrangements with V and J called. A share of clones is missing; checked studies link under half to unresolved V genes, and the rest is unexplained. For this sample there are 90,000 or so clones; 80% to 90% appear just once. The ten largest clones take up around 1.5% of the sample.

Sequencing was performed on CD4+ or CD8+ T cells sorted from blood, taken in a trial of the OX40 agonist ivuxolimab. The sequence came from an adult with an advanced solid tumor such as melanoma, head and neck, liver or kidney cancer.

For the CDR3, the sequence is CASSRPPGTSGTQYF. The DNA sequence is as follows: TGTGCCAGCAGTCGCCCTCCCGGGACTAGCGGAACGCAGTATTTT. The receptor chain draws on TRBV6-5 and TRBJ2-3; TRBD2 aligns with 11 central bases. From the cysteine up to the phenylalanine, the CDR3 has a length of 15 residues. The read is trimmed to its CDR3 DNA, 45 bases read in frame from base 1. At the junction V is shortened by 5 bases and J by 9 bases; bases outside the gene matches: 10. CDR1 and CDR2, looked up from the germline V gene, are MNHEY and SVGAGI.